This passage covers 14 T cell receptor beta chains from one sample sequenced in a study of T cells in Graves' hyperthyroidism and ophthalmopathy. RNA transcripts were the template for amplifying TCR beta CDR3 regions. An initial round of RT-PCR targeting the TCR CDR3 relied on the HTBI primer set. TCRdb independently ran MiXCR on the multiplex PCR reads; one entry per CDR3 protein. The sample records a few hundred thousand distinct CDR3 sequences, around 18% being singletons. The sample comprised blood. These receptors all stem from a man between 18 and 35 years old with Graves' ophthalmopathy.

The gene calls are TRBV12-3 or TRBV12-4 and TRBJ1-4; 7 nucleotides align to TRBD1. J gave up 5 bases and V 1 base, and 4 bases lay outside the gene matches. The CDR3 runs to 15 residues. For the CDR3, the DNA is TGTGCCAGCAGTTTAGGTGGGACAGAAAATGAAAAACTGTTTTTT. This codes for CASSLGGTENEKLFF.

Ten or more counts support this clonotype. The V and J genes are TRBV6-1 and TRBJ1-1; D gene uncertain. This CDR3 has 16 residues. With 3 bases removed from V and 0 bases from J, the gap between germline ends came to 14 bases. Germline loops: CDR1 MNHNS, CDR2 SASEGT. The DNA of the CDR3 is TGTGCCAGCAGTGATGAGGGTTGGGCACTGAACACTGAAGCTTTCTTT. Translated: CASSDEGWALNTEAFF.

At least ten counts were recorded for this clonotype. The chain has TRBV7-8 and TRBJ1-1; D is possibly TRBD1 (5 bases). Germline V gene lookup returns CDR1 SGHVS and CDR2 FQNEAQ. This CDR3 region has 14 residues. Deletions cut 8 bases from V and 1 base from J, with 14 bases between. In DNA, the CDR3 is TGTGCCAGCGGGACCTCCCCCGCGAACACTGAAGCTTTCTTT. It codes for CASGTSPANTEAFF.

The V gene is TRBV7-8, the J gene TRBJ2-5, with 9 bases that match TRBD2. V was clipped by 8 bases and J by 0 bases; unmatched bases: 10. This CDR3 is built from 16 residues. The germline CDR1 and CDR2 sequences are SGHVS and FQNEAQ. In DNA form, the CDR3 reads TGTGCCAGCCTTCATTTTCAGCGGGGGGACCAAGAGACCCAGTACTTC. Encoded protein: CASLHFQRGDQETQYF.

The chain employs TRBV4-1 and TRBJ2-2, with D maybe TRBD2 (6 bases). Trimming stripped 1 base from V and 5 bases from J, with 11 bases between. This CDR3 contains 15 residues. From germline, CDR1 is MGHRA and CDR2 YSYEKL. The CDR3 reads CASSQVIAVTGELFF. The CDR3 nucleotides read TGCGCCAGCAGCCAAGTGATAGCGGTAACCGGGGAGCTGTTTTTT.

This chain connects TRBV5-1 to TRBJ2-5, with TRBD2 identical over 13 bases. The germline V gene encodes CDR1 SGHRS and CDR2 YFSETQ. This CDR3 has 16 residues. Germline trimming cut 4 bases from V and 4 bases from J; bases unmatched to any gene: 7. Here the CDR3 DNA reads TGCGCCAGCAGCCAAACCGGGACTAGCGGGGCAGAGACCCAGTACTTC. Its protein is CASSQTGTSGAETQYF.

V is TRBV24-1 and J is TRBJ2-7; 12 bases are a match to TRBD2. Per the germline V gene, CDR1 is KGHDR and CDR2 is SFDVKD. The CDR3 is 16 amino acids. After removal of 3 bases from V and 2 bases from J, the junction contained 4 bases not matched to a gene. The CDR3 coding sequence is TGTGCCACCAGTGATCAGACTAGCGGGGGAACCTACGAGCAGTACTTC. It is translated as CATSDQTSGGTYEQYF.

This rearrangement joins TRBV20-1 to TRBJ1-2; 11 bases are shared with TRBD1. CDR1 and CDR2 from the germline V gene are DFQATT and SNEGSKA (reference sequence). J lost 8 bases, V lost 5 bases, and 7 bases had no gene match. The CDR3 sequence is 13 residues long. CDR3 sequence reads: CSASPGQGGGYTF. For the CDR3, the DNA is TGCAGTGCTTCCCCGGGACAGGGGGGCGGCTACACCTTC.

This clonotype was observed a few times. The CDR3 DNA reads as TGTGCCAGCAGCGTAGGTTGGGGCTCTGATCAGCCCCAGCATTTT. Translating it yields CASSVGWGSDQPQHF. The rearrangement uses TRBV9 and TRBJ1-5; TRBD1 is a possible D gene (5 bases). Germline V gene lookup returns CDR1 SGDLS and CDR2 YYNGEE. The length of the CDR3 is 15 residues. V was trimmed by 0 bases and J by 5 bases, leaving 12 bases between them.

This clonotype has ten or more counts. The chain links TRBV24-1 to TRBJ2-1; 7 bases fit TRBD2. Germline CDR1 reads KGHDR; CDR2 reads SFDVKD. Trimming took 4 bases from V and 1 from J; bases not matched to a gene: 12. There are 18 residues in the CDR3. The CDR3 bases are TGTGCCACCAGTGAACCGAGCGGGGACCGGGTTTCCTACAATGAGCAGTTCTTC. Its protein is CATSEPSGDRVSYNEQFF.

V gene TRBV7-9 combines with J gene TRBJ1-4, with 7 bases lining up with TRBD1. The CDR3 is made up of 15 amino acids. Unmatched junction bases numbered 6, after V lost 5 bases and J lost 3 bases. Germline CDR1 and CDR2: SEHNR and FQNEAQ (reference sequence). The CDR3, as DNA: TGTGCCAGCAGCCCGGACAGGCCCTCTAATGAAAAACTGTTTTTT. Amino acids: CASSPDRPSNEKLFF.

This clonotype appeared many times. This chain connects TRBV6-4 to TRBJ2-3; 13 nucleotides match TRBD2. After removal of 8 bases from V and 4 bases from J, the junction contained 6 bases not matched to a gene. Germline V gene data show CDR1 as MRHNA and CDR2 as SNTAGT. The CDR3 extends over 15 amino acids. The CDR3 reads CASASLAGGPDTQYF. The CDR3 bases are TGTGCCAGCGCCTCACTAGCGGGGGGGCCAGATACGCAGTATTTT.

This clonotype was counted only a few times. The chain is built from TRBV12-3 or TRBV12-4 and TRBJ2-7; the D gene is possibly TRBD1 (5 bases). Trimming left V 1 base short and J 6 bases short, with 13 bases between. The length of the CDR3 is 14 residues. CDR3 DNA: TGTGCCAGCAGTTTAGGCAGGGTGTTTGGCGAGCAGTACTTC. It is translated as CASSLGRVFGEQYF.

This clonotype was picked up many times. The CDR3 DNA reads TGTGCCAGCAGCGGGACTGGCGGGGGTGAGCAGTTCTTC. Translated: CASSGTGGGEQFF. The rearrangement joins TRBV2 to TRBJ2-1, with 7 bases that match TRBD2. There are 13 residues in the CDR3. Germline V lookup: CDR1 SNHLY, CDR2 FYNNEI. Trimming took 6 bases from V and 9 from J; bases not matched to a gene: 8.